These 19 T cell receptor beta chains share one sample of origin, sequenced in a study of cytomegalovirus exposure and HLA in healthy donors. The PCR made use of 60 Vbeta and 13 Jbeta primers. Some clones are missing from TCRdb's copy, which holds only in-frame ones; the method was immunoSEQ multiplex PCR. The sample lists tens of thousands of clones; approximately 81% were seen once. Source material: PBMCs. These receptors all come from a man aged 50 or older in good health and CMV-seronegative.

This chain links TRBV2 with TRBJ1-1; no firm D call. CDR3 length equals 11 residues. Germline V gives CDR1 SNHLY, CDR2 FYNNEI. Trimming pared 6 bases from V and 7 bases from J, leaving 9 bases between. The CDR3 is CASREKIEAFF. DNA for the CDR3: TGTGCCAGCAGAGAGAAAATTGAAGCTTTCTTT.

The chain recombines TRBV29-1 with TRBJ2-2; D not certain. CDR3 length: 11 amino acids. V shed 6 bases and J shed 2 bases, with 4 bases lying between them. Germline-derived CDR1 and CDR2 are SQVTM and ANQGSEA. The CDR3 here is CSVRNTGELFF. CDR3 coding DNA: TGCAGCGTCAGAAACACCGGGGAGCTGTTTTTT.

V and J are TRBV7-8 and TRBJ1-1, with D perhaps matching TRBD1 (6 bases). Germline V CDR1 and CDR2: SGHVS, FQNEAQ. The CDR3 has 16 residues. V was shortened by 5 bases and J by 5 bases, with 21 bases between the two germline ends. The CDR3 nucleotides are TGTGCCAGCAGCCTCAAGGGGTCGGGCCAGGGGACTGAAGCTTTCTTT. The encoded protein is CASSLKGSGQGTEAFF.

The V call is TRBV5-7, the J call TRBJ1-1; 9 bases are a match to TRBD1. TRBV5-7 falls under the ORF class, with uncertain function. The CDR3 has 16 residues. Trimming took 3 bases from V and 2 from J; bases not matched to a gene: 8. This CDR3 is CASSSGQDRGNTEAFF. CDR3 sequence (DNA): TGTGCCAGCAGCTCTGGACAGGACAGGGGCAACACTGAAGCTTTCTTT.

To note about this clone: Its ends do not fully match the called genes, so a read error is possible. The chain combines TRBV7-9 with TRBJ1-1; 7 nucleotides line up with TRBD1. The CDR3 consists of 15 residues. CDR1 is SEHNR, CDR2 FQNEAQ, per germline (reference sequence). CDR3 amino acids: CSSSLGRGLGTEAFF. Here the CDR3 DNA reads TGTTCCAGCAGCTTAGGAAGGGGGCTTGGCACTGAAGCTTTCTTT.

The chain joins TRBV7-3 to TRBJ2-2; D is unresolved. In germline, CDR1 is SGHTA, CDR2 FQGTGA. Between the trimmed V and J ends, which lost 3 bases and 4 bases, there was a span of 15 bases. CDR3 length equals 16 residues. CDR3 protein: CASSFSPRGSTGELFF. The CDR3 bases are TGTGCCAGCAGCTTTAGTCCTCGAGGTAGCACCGGGGAGCTGTTTTTT.

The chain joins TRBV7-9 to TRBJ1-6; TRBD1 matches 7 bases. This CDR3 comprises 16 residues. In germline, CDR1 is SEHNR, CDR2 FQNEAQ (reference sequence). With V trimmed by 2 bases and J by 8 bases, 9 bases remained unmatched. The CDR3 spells CASSLLPRQGYSPLHF. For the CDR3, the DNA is TGTGCCAGCAGCTTATTACCCCGACAGGGTTATTCACCCCTCCACTTT.

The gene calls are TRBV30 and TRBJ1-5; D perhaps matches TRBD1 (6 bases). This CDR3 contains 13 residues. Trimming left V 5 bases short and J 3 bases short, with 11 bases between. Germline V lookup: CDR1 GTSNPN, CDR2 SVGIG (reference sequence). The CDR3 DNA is TGTGCCTGGTTCGACAGGATCAATCAGCCCCAGCATTTT. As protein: CAWFDRINQPQHF. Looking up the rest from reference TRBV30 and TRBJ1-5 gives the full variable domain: SQTIHQWPATLVQPVGSPLSLECTVEGTSNPNLYWYRQAAGRGLQLLFYSVGIGQISSEVPQNLSASRPQDRQFILSSKKLLLSDSGFYLCAWFDRINQPQHFGDGTRLSIL.

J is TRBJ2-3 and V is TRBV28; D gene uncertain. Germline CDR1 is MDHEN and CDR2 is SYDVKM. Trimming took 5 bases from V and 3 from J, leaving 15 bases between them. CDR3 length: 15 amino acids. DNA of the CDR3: TGTGCCAGCAGTCCCTCTACGGTACCGACAGATACGCAGTATTTT. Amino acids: CASSPSTVPTDTQYF.

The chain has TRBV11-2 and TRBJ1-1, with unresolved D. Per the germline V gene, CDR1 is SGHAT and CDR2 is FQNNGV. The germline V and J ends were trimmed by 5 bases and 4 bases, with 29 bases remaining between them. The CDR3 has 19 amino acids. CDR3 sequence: CASSRRRSSLPVTSTEAFF. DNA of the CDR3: TGTGCCAGCAGCCGCCGGCGGTCCTCACTCCCTGTTACGTCCACTGAAGCTTTCTTT. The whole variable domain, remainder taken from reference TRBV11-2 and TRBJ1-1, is EAGVAQSPRYKIIEKRQSVAFWCNPISGHATLYWYQQILGQGPKLLIQFQNNGVVDDSQLPKDRFSAERLKGVDSTLKIQPAKLEDSAVYLCASSRRRSSLPVTSTEAFFGQGTRLTVV.

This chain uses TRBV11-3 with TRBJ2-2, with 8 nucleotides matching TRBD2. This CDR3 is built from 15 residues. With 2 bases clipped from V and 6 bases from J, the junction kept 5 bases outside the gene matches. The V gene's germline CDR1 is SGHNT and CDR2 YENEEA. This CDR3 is CASSLLRGEAGELFF. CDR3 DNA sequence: TGTGCCAGCAGCTTATTGCGGGGGGAGGCCGGGGAGCTGTTTTTT.

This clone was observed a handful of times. The CDR3, as DNA: TGTGCCAGCAGCCGAGTTGGCGAGCAGTACTTC. It codes for CASSRVGEQYF. The J gene is TRBJ2-7, the V gene TRBV7-2; D gene uncertain. V was clipped by 5 bases and J by 6 bases, with 8 bases between them. The CDR3 length is 11 residues. The germline CDR1 and CDR2 sequences are SGHTA and FQGNSA.

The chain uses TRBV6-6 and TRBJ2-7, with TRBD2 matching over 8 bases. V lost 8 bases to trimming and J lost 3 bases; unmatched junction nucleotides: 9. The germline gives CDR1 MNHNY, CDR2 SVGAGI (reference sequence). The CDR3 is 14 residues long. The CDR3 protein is CASRGSGSLYEQYF. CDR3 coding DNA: TGTGCCAGCCGAGGGAGCGGGAGTCTCTACGAGCAGTACTTC.

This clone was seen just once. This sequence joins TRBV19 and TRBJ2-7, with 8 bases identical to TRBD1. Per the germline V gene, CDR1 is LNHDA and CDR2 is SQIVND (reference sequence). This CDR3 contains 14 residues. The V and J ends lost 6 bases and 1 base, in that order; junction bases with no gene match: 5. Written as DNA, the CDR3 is TGTGCCAGTAGCCAATGGGACAGGTCCTACGAGCAGTACTTC. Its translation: CASSQWDRSYEQYF.

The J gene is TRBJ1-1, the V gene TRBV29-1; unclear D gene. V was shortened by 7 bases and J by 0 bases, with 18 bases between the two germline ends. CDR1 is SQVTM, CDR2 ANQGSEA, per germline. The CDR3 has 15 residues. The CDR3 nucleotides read TGCAGCGCCGGACTGGGGTGGGGAATGAACACTGAAGCTTTCTTT. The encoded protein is CSAGLGWGMNTEAFF.

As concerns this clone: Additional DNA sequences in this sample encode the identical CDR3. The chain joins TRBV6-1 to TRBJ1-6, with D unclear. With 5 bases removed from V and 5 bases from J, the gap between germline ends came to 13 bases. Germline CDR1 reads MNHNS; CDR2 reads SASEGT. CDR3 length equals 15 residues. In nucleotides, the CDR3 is TGTGCCAGCAGTCCCTCCGACACCAATAATTCACCCCTCCACTTT. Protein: CASSPSDTNNSPLHF.

CDR3 DNA: TGTGCCAGCAGTTTATGGGGGGCGCTGGATGGCTACACCTTC. Protein sequence: CASSLWGALDGYTF. V and J are TRBV28 and TRBJ1-2; the D gene is possibly TRBD1 (6 bases). Trimming cost V 0 bases and J 6 bases, with 11 bases left between them. CDR1 and CDR2 (germline): MDHEN, SYDVKM. The CDR3 spans 14 residues.

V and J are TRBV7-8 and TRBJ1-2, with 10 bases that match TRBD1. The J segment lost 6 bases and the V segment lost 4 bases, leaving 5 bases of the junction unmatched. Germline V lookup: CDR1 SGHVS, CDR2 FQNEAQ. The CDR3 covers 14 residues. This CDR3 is CASSSRQGADGYTF. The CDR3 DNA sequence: TGTGCCAGCAGCTCCCGACAGGGGGCTGATGGCTACACCTTC.

CDR3 residues: CASSLVPNAPGDSPLHF. The DNA of the CDR3 is TGCGCCAGCAGCTTGGTTCCAAATGCCCCCGGAGATTCACCCCTCCACTTT. The gene calls are TRBV5-1 and TRBJ1-6; D is uncertain. Trimming pared 0 bases from V and 8 bases from J, leaving 18 bases between. Germline CDR1 reads SGHRS; CDR2 reads YFSETQ. This CDR3 region has 17 residues.